These 3 T cell receptor beta chains came from one sample sequenced in a study of control samples from healthy donors and cancer patients. Clones were read by immunoSEQ multiplex PCR, and TCRdb kept only the in-frame ones, dropping some. The sample has roughly 130,000 clones, around 85% seen once. Sequencing was done on a sample of blood. These TCRs come from a woman in her 30s in good health.

The chain carries TRBV6-6 and TRBJ1-2, with D perhaps TRBD1 (5 bases). Germline V gene lookup returns CDR1 MNHNY and CDR2 SVGAGI (reference sequence). CDR3 length: 14 amino acids. Between the trimmed V and J ends, which lost 3 bases and 9 bases, there was a span of 17 bases. CDR3 nucleotides: TGTGCCAGCAGTTATAGTGGCAGGGAGACGCGCTACACCTTC. This encodes CASSYSGRETRYTF.

This clone came up once. This sequence joins TRBV4-1 and TRBJ2-7, with 9 bases that match TRBD1. CDR3 length equals 16 residues. Germline CDR1 MGHRA, CDR2 YSYEKL. Unmatched junction bases numbered 9, after V lost 4 bases and J lost 2 bases. CDR3 amino acids: CASSRQTGGAPYEQYF. As DNA, the CDR3 is TGCGCCAGCAGCCGACAGACAGGGGGTGCCCCCTACGAGCAGTACTTC.

The rearrangement links TRBV20-1 to TRBJ2-1, with D perhaps given as TRBD1 or TRBD2 (7 bases each). This CDR3 comprises 15 residues. Per germline, CDR1 DFQATT and CDR2 SNEGSKA (reference sequence). V was pared by 6 bases and J by 8 bases, with 23 bases between. In nucleotides, the CDR3 is TGCAGTGCGAGTAGTCGGACAGGAGGGGGGGATGAGCAGTTCTTC. Translating gives CSASSRTGGGDEQFF.